This entry features one TCR beta chain sequence. The sample comes from a study of PD-L1 blockade in urothelial cancer. Study at large: Researchers found blood samples held a median of approximately 150,000 T cells.

The CDR3 runs to 14 residues. The V end lost 4 bases, the J end lost 2 bases, and 8 bases lay between the germline ends. CDR1 SGHNT and CDR2 YENEEA come from the germline V gene. The time point was: pretreatment peripheral blood. Locally advanced or metastatic urothelial carcinoma affected the patients. The protocol was immunoSEQ multiplex PCR, while the TCRdb copy is restricted to in-frame clones and leaves out a portion. The sample carries roughly 52,000 clones, about four fifths recorded once. This specimen was PBMCs, taken around atezolizumab (anti-PD-L1) treatment. The chain couples TRBV11-3 to TRBJ2-2; possible D gene TRBD1, 5 bases. This TCR came from an older man with urothelial cancer. CDR3 bases: TGTGCCAGCAGCTCAAGGGGCAACACCGGGGAGCTGTTTTTT. Translating gives CASSSRGNTGELFF.